This entry lists 16 T cell receptor beta chains sequenced from one sample in a study of T cells after yellow fever vaccination (dated by TCRdb to between 2018 and 2021). The sample's treatment or condition label is to be understood as: live attenuated yellow fever vaccine strain. Library preparation used 5' RACE. Sequenced on an Illumina HiSeq 2500. In-frame beta chains were kept once TCRdb had trimmed the public reads at Q25 with fastp and called clones with MiXCR. A single entry per CDR3 protein holds the most common genes and DNA from its merged rows. For this sample the table gives hundreds of thousands of distinct CDR3 sequences, of which around a sixth were detected only once. The ten biggest clones cover around 15% of the sample. The sample was PBMCs, taken around 5 days after the first yellow fever vaccination. These receptors came from a man aged 18 to 30 who received the YFV17D yellow fever vaccine.

This clonotype was counted a few times. V is TRBV5-6 and J is TRBJ2-7; the match to TRBD1 covers 11 bases. The CDR3 is 14 amino acids. CDR1 and CDR2 from the germline V gene are SGHDT and YYEEEE. The V and J ends lost 2 bases and 6 bases, in that order; junction bases with no gene match: 4. The CDR3 region is CASSFRDRGSEQYF. The CDR3 DNA follows: TGTGCCAGCAGCTTCCGGGACAGGGGGAGCGAGCAGTACTTC. Combining the CDR3 with reference TRBV5-6 and TRBJ2-7 gives the whole variable domain DAGVTQSPTHLIKTRGQQVTLRCSPKSGHDTVSWYQQALGQGPQFIFQYYEEEERQRGNFPDRFSGHQFPNYSSELNVNALLLGDSALYLCASSFRDRGSEQYFGPGTRLTVT.

This chain links TRBV6-2 or TRBV6-3 with TRBJ2-2; D unclear. The V gene's germline CDR1 is MNHEY and CDR2 SVGEGT. The CDR3 consists of 14 residues. Trimming left V 8 bases short and J 0 bases short, with 10 bases between. The CDR3 region is CASRPRTNTGELFF. In DNA, the CDR3 is TGTGCCAGCCGCCCCCGAACGAACACCGGGGAGCTGTTTTTT.

This clonotype was recorded once. This chain joins TRBV11-1 and TRBJ2-3; 8 bases line up with TRBD2. The CDR3 has 19 amino acids. Germline lookup yields CDR1 SGHAT and CDR2 FQDESV (reference sequence). V dropped 5 bases and J dropped 5; count of bases not matched to a gene: 21. CDR3 sequence reads: CASSRPKLSSGALGDTQYF. CDR3 DNA sequence: TGTGCCAGCAGCCGACCGAAATTGAGTAGCGGGGCCCTAGGAGATACGCAGTATTTT.

This clonotype has a count of ten or more. The chain couples TRBV15 to TRBJ2-1; no definite D call. V was trimmed by 3 bases and J by 0 bases, leaving 6 bases between them. Per germline, CDR1 LNHNV and CDR2 YYDKDF (reference sequence). The CDR3 runs to 14 residues. The CDR3 sequence: CATSSQSSYNEQFF. DNA of the CDR3: TGTGCCACCAGCAGTCAGAGCTCCTACAATGAGCAGTTCTTC.

This clonotype has ten or more counts. The rearrangement joins TRBV3-1 to TRBJ1-3; D call uncertain. The V gene's germline CDR1 is LGHDT and CDR2 YNNKEL (reference sequence). This CDR3 is 15 amino acids long. Trimming took 1 base from V and 0 from J, leaving 7 bases between them. CDR3 DNA: TGTGCCAGCAGCCAAGGGACCCGCTCTGGAAACACCATATATTTT. It codes for CASSQGTRSGNTIYF.

This clonotype was seen a handful of times. This rearrangement joins TRBV28 to TRBJ1-6; 7 nucleotides match TRBD1. This CDR3 contains 15 residues. Per the germline V gene, CDR1 is MDHEN and CDR2 is SYDVKM. The J segment lost 13 bases and the V segment lost 6 bases, leaving 15 bases of the junction unmatched. The CDR3 bases are TGTGCCAGCAGGGCCCACAGGGGATCAGGCGTTCCCCTCCACTTT. This codes for CASRAHRGSGVPLHF. Full variable domain (remainder filled in from reference TRBV28 and TRBJ1-6): DVKVTQSSRYLVKRTGEKVFLECVQDMDHENMFWYRQDPGLGLRLIYFSYDVKMKEKGDIPEGYSVSREKKERFSLILESASTNQTSMYLCASRAHRGSGVPLHFGNGTRLTVT.

V gene TRBV7-9 combines with J gene TRBJ2-7, with a tentative D call TRBD1 (6 bases). The CDR3 runs 15 residues. V was trimmed by 3 bases and J by 4 bases, leaving 16 bases between them. Looked up from germline, CDR1 is SEHNR and CDR2 is FQNEAQ (reference sequence). CDR3 in amino acids: CASSFEAGARYEQYV. CDR3 nucleotide sequence: TGTGCCAGCAGCTTTGAAGCAGGGGCCCGGTACGAGCAGTACGTC.

The CDR3 loop is CASSLRTDDGYTF. The CDR3 DNA reads TGTGCCAGCAGCTTGAGGACGGATGATGGCTACACCTTC. The chain joins TRBV13 to TRBJ1-2, with D unresolved. CDR3 length: 13 residues. CDR1 PRHDT and CDR2 FYEKMQ come from the germline V gene (reference sequence). The V end lost 3 bases, the J end lost 6 bases, and 11 bases lay between the germline ends.

V usage is TRBV5-6 and J usage is TRBJ2-2, with 8 bases that match TRBD2. Germline V lookup: CDR1 SGHDT, CDR2 YYEEEE. V lost 0 bases, J lost 10 bases, and 8 bases stayed unmatched. CDR3 length: 15 residues. The CDR3 spells CASSLVTGGRKELFF. The DNA for the CDR3 is TGTGCCAGCAGCTTGGTTACGGGGGGGCGAAAGGAGCTGTTTTTT.

This clonotype was recorded a few times. This chain uses TRBV28 with TRBJ1-5; the match to TRBD1 covers 8 bases. The CDR3 spans 16 residues. Germline V CDR1 and CDR2: MDHEN, SYDVKM. Trimming at V came to 7 bases and at J to 2 bases, leaving 10 bases not matched to a gene. The CDR3 here is CASTPPGQARNQPQHF. DNA for the CDR3: TGTGCCAGCACCCCCCCGGGACAGGCTCGCAATCAGCCCCAGCATTTT.

Ten or more counts support this clonotype. The rearrangement links TRBV7-2 to TRBJ1-1, with D perhaps matching TRBD1 (5 bases). Germline V CDR1 and CDR2: SGHTA, FQGNSA. The CDR3 covers 14 residues. The ends were cut back, 2 bases at V and 3 bases at J, with 10 bases in the middle. The CDR3 DNA is TGTGCCAGCAGCTTACAGGGAGGGGACACTGAAGCTTTCTTT. Protein product: CASSLQGGDTEAFF.

Only a few counts were recorded for this clonotype. The chain employs TRBV20-1 and TRBJ2-5; D gene unclear. This CDR3 contains 13 residues. V lost 5 bases and J 2 bases, leaving 12 bases between the germline ends. Germline V CDR1 and CDR2: DFQATT, SNEGSKA (reference sequence). CDR3 coding DNA: TGCAGTGCTGGTGGACCGATACAAGAGACCCAGTACTTC. Protein: CSAGGPIQETQYF.

The DNA for the CDR3 is TGCAGTGCTAAGCTGACAGGGGGCTGGGATCAGCCCCAGCATTTT. This gives the protein CSAKLTGGWDQPQHF. This chain connects TRBV20-1 to TRBJ1-5, with TRBD1 matching 10 bases. CDR3 size: 15 residues. V gave up 4 bases and J gave up 5 bases; unmatched junction bases: 8. The germline V gene encodes CDR1 DFQATT and CDR2 SNEGSKA (reference sequence).

As regards this clonotype: A much bigger clone sits one base away, suggesting this may be a read error. The V call is TRBV7-2, the J call TRBJ1-5; D not certain. The germline V gene has CDR1 SGHTA and CDR2 FQGNSA. The CDR3 length is 14 residues. The CDR3 protein is CASSSIERNQPQQF. The CDR3 DNA reads TGTGCCAGCAGCTCGATTGAACGCAATCAGCCCCAGCAATTT.

The chain has TRBV7-9 and TRBJ1-6; D might be TRBD1 (6 bases). Germline loops: CDR1 SEHNR, CDR2 FQNEAQ (reference sequence). V was shortened by 6 bases and J by 9 bases, with 18 bases between the two germline ends. The length of the CDR3 is 15 residues. The CDR3, as DNA: TGTGCCAGCAGTCCGACTGACAGGCGGGGTTCACCCCTCCACTTT. This encodes CASSPTDRRGSPLHF.

This rearrangement joins TRBV7-9 to TRBJ2-7; D uncertain. CDR1 and CDR2 (germline): SEHNR, FQNEAQ (reference sequence). With 3 bases removed from V and 8 bases from J, the gap between germline ends came to 8 bases. The CDR3 has 11 amino acids. The CDR3 loop reads CASSFEDQQYF. CDR3 DNA sequence: TGTGCCAGCAGCTTTGAGGACCAGCAGTACTTC.